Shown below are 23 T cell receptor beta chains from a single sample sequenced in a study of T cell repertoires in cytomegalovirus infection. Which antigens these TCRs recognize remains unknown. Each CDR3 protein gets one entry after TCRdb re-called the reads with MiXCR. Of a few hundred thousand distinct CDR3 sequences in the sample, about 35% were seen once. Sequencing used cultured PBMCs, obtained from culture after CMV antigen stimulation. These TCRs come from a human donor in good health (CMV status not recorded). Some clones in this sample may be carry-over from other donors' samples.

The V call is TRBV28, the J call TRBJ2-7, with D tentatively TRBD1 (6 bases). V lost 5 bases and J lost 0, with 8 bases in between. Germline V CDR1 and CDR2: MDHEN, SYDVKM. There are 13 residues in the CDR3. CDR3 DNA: TGTGCCAGCAGTACAGGGAGCTCCTACGAGCAGTACTTC. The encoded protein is CASSTGSSYEQYF. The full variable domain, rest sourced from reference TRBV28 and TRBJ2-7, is DVKVTQSSRYLVKRTGEKVFLECVQDMDHENMFWYRQDPGLGLRLIYFSYDVKMKEKGDIPEGYSVSREKKERFSLILESASTNQTSMYLCASSTGSSYEQYFGPGTRLTVT.

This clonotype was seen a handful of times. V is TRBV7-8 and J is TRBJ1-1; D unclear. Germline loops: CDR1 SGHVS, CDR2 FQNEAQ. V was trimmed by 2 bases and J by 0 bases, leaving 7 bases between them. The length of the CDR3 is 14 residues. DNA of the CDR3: TGTGCCAGCAGCTTATACGGGATGAACACTGAAGCTTTCTTT. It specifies CASSLYGMNTEAFF.

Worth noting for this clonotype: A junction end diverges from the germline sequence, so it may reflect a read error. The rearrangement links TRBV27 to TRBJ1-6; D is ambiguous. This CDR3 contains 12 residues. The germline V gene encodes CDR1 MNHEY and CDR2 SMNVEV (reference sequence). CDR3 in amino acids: CASSLRRSPLRF. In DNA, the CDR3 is TGTGCCAGCAGTTTGCGGCGCTCACCCCTCCGCTTT.

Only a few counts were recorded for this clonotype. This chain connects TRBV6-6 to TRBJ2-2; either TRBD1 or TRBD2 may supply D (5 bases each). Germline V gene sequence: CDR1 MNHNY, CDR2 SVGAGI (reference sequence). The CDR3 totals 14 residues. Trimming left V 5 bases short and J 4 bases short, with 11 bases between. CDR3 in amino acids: CASSLGTITGELFF. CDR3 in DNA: TGTGCCAGCAGTCTCGGGACCATCACCGGGGAGCTGTTTTTT.

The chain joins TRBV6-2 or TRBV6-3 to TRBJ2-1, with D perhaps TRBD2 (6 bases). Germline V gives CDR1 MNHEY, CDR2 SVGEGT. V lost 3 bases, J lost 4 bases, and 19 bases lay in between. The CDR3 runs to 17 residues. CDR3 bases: TGTGCCAGCAGTTATATACTGGGGGGACCGGGATACAATGAGCAGTTCTTC. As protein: CASSYILGGPGYNEQFF.

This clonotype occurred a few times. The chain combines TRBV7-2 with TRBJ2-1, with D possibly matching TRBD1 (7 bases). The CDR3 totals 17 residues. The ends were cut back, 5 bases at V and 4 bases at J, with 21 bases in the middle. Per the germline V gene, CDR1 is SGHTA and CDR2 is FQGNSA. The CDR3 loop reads CASSPDRAGGIYNEQFF. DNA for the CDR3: TGTGCCAGCAGCCCCGACCGGGCAGGGGGGATATACAATGAGCAGTTCTTC.

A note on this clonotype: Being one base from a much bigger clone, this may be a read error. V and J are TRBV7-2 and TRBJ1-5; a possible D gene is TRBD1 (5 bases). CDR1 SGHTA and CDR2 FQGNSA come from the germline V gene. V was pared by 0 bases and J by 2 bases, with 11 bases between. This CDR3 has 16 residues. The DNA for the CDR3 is TGTGCCAGCAGCTTAGCGGGGGTAGGGGGCAATCAGCCCCAGCATTTT. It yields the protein CASSLAGVGGNQPQHF.

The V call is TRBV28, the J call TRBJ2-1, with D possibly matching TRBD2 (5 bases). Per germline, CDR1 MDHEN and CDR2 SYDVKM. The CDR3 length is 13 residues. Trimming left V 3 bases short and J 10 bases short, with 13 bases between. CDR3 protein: CASSFLQRSEQFF. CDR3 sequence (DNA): TGTGCCAGCAGTTTTCTTCAGCGGAGCGAGCAGTTCTTC. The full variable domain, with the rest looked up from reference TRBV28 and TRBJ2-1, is DVKVTQSSRYLVKRTGEKVFLECVQDMDHENMFWYRQDPGLGLRLIYFSYDVKMKEKGDIPEGYSVSREKKERFSLILESASTNQTSMYLCASSFLQRSEQFFGPGTRLTVL.

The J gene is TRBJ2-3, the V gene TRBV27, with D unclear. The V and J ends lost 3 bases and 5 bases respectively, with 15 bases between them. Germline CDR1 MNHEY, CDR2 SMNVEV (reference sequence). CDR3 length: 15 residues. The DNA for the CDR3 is TGTGCCAGCAGTTTCCAACGAGGAGCTAGAGATACGCAGTATTTT. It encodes CASSFQRGARDTQYF.

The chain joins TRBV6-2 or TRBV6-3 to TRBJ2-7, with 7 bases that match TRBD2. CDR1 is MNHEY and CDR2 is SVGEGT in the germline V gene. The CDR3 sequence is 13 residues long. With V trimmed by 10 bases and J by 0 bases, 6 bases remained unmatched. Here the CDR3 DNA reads TGTGCCATGCGAGCGGGAAGCTCCTACGAGCAGTACTTC. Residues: CAMRAGSSYEQYF.

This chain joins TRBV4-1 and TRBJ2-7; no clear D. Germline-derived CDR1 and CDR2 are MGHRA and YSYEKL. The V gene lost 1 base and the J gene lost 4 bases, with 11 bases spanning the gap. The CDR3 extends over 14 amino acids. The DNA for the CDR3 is TGCGCCAGCAGCCAAGTGGCAGAAATTTACGAGCAGTACTTC. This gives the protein CASSQVAEIYEQYF.

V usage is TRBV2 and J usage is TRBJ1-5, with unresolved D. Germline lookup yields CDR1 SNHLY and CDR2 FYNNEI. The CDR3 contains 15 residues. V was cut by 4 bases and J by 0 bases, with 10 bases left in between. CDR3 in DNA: TGTGCCAGCAGTGTGTGGGCAGGTAGCAATCAGCCCCAGCATTTT. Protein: CASSVWAGSNQPQHF.

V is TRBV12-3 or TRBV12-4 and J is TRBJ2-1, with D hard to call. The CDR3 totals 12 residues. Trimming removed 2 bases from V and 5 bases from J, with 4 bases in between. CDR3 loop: CASSLIHNEQFF. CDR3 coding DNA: TGTGCCAGCAGTTTAATTCACAATGAGCAGTTCTTC.

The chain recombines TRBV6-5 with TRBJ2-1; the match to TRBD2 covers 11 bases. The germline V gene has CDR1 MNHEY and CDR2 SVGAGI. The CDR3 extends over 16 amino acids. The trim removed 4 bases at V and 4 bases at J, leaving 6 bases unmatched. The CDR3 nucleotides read TGTGCCAGCAGTTCGCCCGGGACTAGCGGATACAATGAGCAGTTCTTC. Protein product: CASSSPGTSGYNEQFF.

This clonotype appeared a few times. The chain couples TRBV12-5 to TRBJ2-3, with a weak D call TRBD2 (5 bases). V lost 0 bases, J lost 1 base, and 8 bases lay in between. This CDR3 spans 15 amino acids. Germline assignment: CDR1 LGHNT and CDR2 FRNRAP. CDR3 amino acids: CASGLVLGGTDTQYF. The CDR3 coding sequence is TGTGCTAGTGGTTTGGTACTCGGGGGCACAGATACGCAGTATTTT.

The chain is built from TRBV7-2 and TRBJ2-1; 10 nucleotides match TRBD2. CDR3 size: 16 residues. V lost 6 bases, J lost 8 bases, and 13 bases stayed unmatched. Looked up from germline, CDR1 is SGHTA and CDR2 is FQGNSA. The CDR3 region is CASRARLAGAWDEQFF. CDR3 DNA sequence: TGTGCCAGCAGGGCTCGGCTAGCGGGAGCTTGGGATGAGCAGTTCTTC.

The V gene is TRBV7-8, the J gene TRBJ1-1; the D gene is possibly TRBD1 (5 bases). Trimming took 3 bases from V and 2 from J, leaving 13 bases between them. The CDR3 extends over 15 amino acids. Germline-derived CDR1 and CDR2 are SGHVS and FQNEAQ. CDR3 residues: CASSLGGGFNTEAFF. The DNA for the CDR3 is TGTGCCAGCAGCTTGGGGGGGGGTTTTAACACTGAAGCTTTCTTT.

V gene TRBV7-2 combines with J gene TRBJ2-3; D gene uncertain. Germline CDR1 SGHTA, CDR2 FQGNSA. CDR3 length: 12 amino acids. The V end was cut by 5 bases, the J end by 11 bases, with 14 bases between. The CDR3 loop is CASSPSGSLQYF. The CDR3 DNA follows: TGTGCCAGCAGCCCCTCAGGAAGCCTGCAGTATTTT.

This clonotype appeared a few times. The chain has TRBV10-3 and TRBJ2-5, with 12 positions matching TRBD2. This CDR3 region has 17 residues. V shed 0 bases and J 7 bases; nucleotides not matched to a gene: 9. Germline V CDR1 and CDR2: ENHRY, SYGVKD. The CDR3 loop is CAISESTSGRGSSTQYF. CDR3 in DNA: TGTGCCATCAGTGAGTCGACTAGCGGGAGAGGGTCATCGACCCAGTACTTC.

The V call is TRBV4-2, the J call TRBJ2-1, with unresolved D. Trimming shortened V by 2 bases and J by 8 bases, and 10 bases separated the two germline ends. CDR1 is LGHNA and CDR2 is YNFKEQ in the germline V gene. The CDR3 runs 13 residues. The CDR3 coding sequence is TGTGCCAGCAGCCAACGGTCGGGTGATGAGCAGTTCTTC. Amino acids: CASSQRSGDEQFF.

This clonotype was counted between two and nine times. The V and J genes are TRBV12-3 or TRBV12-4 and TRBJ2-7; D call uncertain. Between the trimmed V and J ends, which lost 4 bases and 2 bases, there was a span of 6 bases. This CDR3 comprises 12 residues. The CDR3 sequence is CASSYGPYEQYV. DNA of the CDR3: TGTGCCAGCAGTTACGGACCCTACGAGCAGTACGTC.

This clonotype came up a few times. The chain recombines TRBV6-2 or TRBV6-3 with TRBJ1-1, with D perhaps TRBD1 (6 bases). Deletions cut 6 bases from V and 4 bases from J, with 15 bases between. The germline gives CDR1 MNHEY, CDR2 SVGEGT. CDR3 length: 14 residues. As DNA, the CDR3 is TGTGCCAGCAGAAAAGCACAGGGAGGCACTGAAGCTTTCTTT. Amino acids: CASRKAQGGTEAFF.

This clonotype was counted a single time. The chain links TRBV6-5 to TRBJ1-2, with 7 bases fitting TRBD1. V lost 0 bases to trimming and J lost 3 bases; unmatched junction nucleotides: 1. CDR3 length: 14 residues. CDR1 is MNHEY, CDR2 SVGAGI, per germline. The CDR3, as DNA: TGTGCCAGCAGTTACTCCGGGACAGACTATGGCTACACCTTC. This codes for CASSYSGTDYGYTF.